These 22 T cell receptor beta chains were all obtained from the same sample, sequenced in a study of blood T cell repertoires in COVID-19 (TCRdb year 2020). To prepare the library, the immunoSEQ multiplex PCR assay was applied. This is the immuneACCESS table as TCRdb keeps it, with only in-frame sequences that have V and J called. A part of the clones is gone; compared with another copy, unresolved V genes explain less than half, and the rest is unexplained. This sample gives around 180,000 clones in total; roughly 80% of them show up just once. Around 16% of the sample is held by the ten biggest clonotypes. Sequenced input: peripheral blood. Receptor source: a man in his 60s with active or convalescent COVID-19.

The chain couples TRBV5-1 to TRBJ2-2; D is ambiguous. The CDR3 contains 14 residues. Trimming took 4 bases from V and 6 from J, leaving 13 bases between them. The V gene's germline CDR1 is SGHRS and CDR2 YFSETQ. The DNA for the CDR3 is TGCGCCAGCAGCGCCCAGACAATGGCCGGGGAGCTGTTTTTT. It specifies CASSAQTMAGELFF.

CDR3 sequence reads: CSASPGQGDTQYF. The CDR3 region has the DNA TGCAGTGCTAGTCCGGGACAGGGTGATACGCAGTATTTT. The chain employs TRBV20-1 and TRBJ2-3, with 9 nucleotides matching TRBD1. V lost 3 bases and J lost 6; bases outside the gene matches: 4. The germline V gene has CDR1 DFQATT and CDR2 SNEGSKA (reference sequence). The CDR3 extends over 13 amino acids.

V gene TRBV11-1 combines with J gene TRBJ1-2; D might be TRBD1 (6 bases). V lost 5 bases to trimming and J lost 3 bases, with 16 bases between them. The germline V gene encodes CDR1 SGHAT and CDR2 FQDESV (reference sequence). The CDR3 sequence is 15 residues long. In DNA form, the CDR3 reads TGTGCCAGCAGCCCGAACAGGGTCGGATACTATGGCTACACCTTC. It is translated as CASSPNRVGYYGYTF.

This clone was seen once. The chain joins TRBV19 to TRBJ2-5; 7 bases are shared with TRBD1. From germline, CDR1 is LNHDA and CDR2 SQIVND (reference sequence). The J segment lost 5 bases and the V segment lost 5 bases, leaving 5 bases of the junction unmatched. The CDR3 is made up of 13 amino acids. CDR3 sequence reads: CASSLGRGETQYF. In DNA form, the CDR3 reads TGTGCCAGTAGTTTAGGCAGGGGGGAGACCCAGTACTTC.

The rearrangement links TRBV5-1 to TRBJ2-3; TRBD2 matches 8 bases. CDR1 SGHRS and CDR2 YFSETQ come from the germline V gene. Germline trimming cut 5 bases from V and 4 bases from J; bases unmatched to any gene: 6. The CDR3 loop spans 14 amino acids. CDR3 sequence: CASSTSGSPDTQYF. In DNA form, the CDR3 reads TGCGCCAGCAGTACCAGCGGGAGCCCAGATACGCAGTATTTT.

The chain links TRBV6-9 to TRBJ2-3, with 10 bases that match TRBD2. Germline-derived CDR1 and CDR2 are MNHGY and SVAAGI. The CDR3 runs 16 residues. The J segment lost 5 bases and the V segment lost 7 bases, leaving 12 bases of the junction unmatched. The CDR3 DNA follows: TGTGCCAGCACCATTCCGGCTCTAGCGGGAGAAGATACGCAGTATTTT. Translated, it gives CASTIPALAGEDTQYF.

There are a few counts of this clone. The chain has TRBV5-4 and TRBJ2-1, with D perhaps TRBD1 (6 bases). The germline CDR1 and CDR2 sequences are SGHNT and YYREEE (reference sequence). This CDR3 has 16 residues. V was pared by 4 bases and J by 0 bases, with 14 bases between. The CDR3: CASSPLGALSYNEQFF. CDR3 DNA sequence: TGTGCCAGCAGCCCCCTGGGGGCCCTCTCCTACAATGAGCAGTTCTTC.

The genes are TRBV2 and TRBJ2-1; D not resolved. CDR1 is SNHLY, CDR2 FYNNEI, per germline. The V and J ends lost 6 bases and 2 bases respectively, with 2 bases between them. The CDR3 spans 11 residues. Here the CDR3 reads CASSAYNEQFF. CDR3 coding DNA: TGTGCCAGCAGCGCCTACAATGAGCAGTTCTTC.

The V call is TRBV6-2 or TRBV6-3, the J call TRBJ2-2; the D is unclear. This CDR3 has 13 amino acids. The V end lost 2 bases, the J end lost 6 bases, and 7 bases lay between the germline ends. CDR1 is MNHEY, CDR2 SVGEGT, per germline. CDR3 sequence reads: CASSYLRSGELFF. For the CDR3, the DNA is TGTGCCAGCAGTTACCTTAGATCCGGGGAGCTGTTTTTT.

V usage is TRBV2 and J usage is TRBJ1-6; D unclear. The CDR3 sequence is 15 residues long. Per the germline V gene, CDR1 is SNHLY and CDR2 is FYNNEI. V dropped 4 bases and J dropped 8 bases, with 15 bases sitting between them. Here the CDR3 reads CASSVGDSRDSPLHF. CDR3 DNA sequence: TGTGCCAGCAGTGTCGGGGATAGTCGGGATTCACCCCTCCACTTT.

The rearrangement uses TRBV28 and TRBJ2-3, with 12 bases aligning to TRBD2. Germline values: CDR1 MDHEN, CDR2 SYDVKM. This CDR3 has 15 residues. The trim removed 7 bases at V and 4 bases at J, leaving 6 bases unmatched. CDR3 residues: CASTIASGRADTQYF. In DNA, the CDR3 is TGTGCCAGCACGATCGCTAGCGGGAGGGCAGATACGCAGTATTTT.

The V call is TRBV7-9, the J call TRBJ2-3; 12 positions match TRBD2. With V trimmed by 4 bases and J by 4 bases, 3 bases remained unmatched. This CDR3 has 15 residues. CDR1 and CDR2 from the germline V gene are SEHNR and FQNEAQ (reference sequence). The CDR3 sequence: CASSSSGRVADTQYF. CDR3 bases: TGTGCCAGCAGCTCTAGCGGGAGGGTGGCAGATACGCAGTATTTT.

The chain combines TRBV3-1 (or the pseudogene TRBV3-2) with TRBJ2-7; 11 bases are a match to TRBD2. V dropped 0 bases and J dropped 3; count of bases not matched to a gene: 4. CDR3 length: 16 amino acids. Per germline, CDR1 LGHDT and CDR2 YNNKEL (reference sequence). The CDR3 reads CASSQEDGLAGYEQYF. CDR3 nucleotides: TGTGCCAGCAGCCAAGAAGATGGACTAGCGGGCTACGAGCAGTACTTC.

This chain uses TRBV28 with TRBJ2-1; 10 nucleotides match TRBD2. V lost 7 bases to trimming and J lost 9 bases; unmatched junction nucleotides: 12. The V gene's germline CDR1 is MDHEN and CDR2 SYDVKM. CDR3 length: 15 amino acids. In DNA form, the CDR3 reads TGTGCCAGCACCGTCCTAGCGGGAGCGTTCGTTGAGCAGTTCTTC. Protein: CASTVLAGAFVEQFF.

V usage is TRBV4-2 and J usage is TRBJ2-3, with no clear D. Germline CDR1 and CDR2: LGHNA and YNFKEQ. V dropped 7 bases and J dropped 4 bases, with 9 bases sitting between them. The CDR3 totals 12 residues. DNA for the CDR3: TGTGCCAGCACCTCTTCCGCAGATACGCAGTATTTT. This gives the protein CASTSSADTQYF.

J is TRBJ1-6 and V is TRBV3-1 (or the pseudogene TRBV3-2); TRBD1 matches at 8 bases. The trim removed 1 base at V and 7 bases at J, leaving 12 bases unmatched. This CDR3 comprises 18 residues. Germline V gene lookup returns CDR1 LGHDT and CDR2 YNNKEL (reference sequence). The CDR3 sequence: CASSQVRIWTGSNSPLHF. CDR3 in DNA: TGTGCCAGCAGCCAAGTACGAATCTGGACAGGGTCCAATTCACCCCTCCACTTT.

The V gene is TRBV28, the J gene TRBJ2-1, with a weak D call TRBD2 (6 bases). The CDR3 has 14 residues. The ends were cut back, 6 bases at V and 7 bases at J, with 16 bases in the middle. The V gene's germline CDR1 is MDHEN and CDR2 SYDVKM. Here the CDR3 reads CASSSPTSMNEQFF. The CDR3 bases are TGTGCCAGCAGCTCTCCCACTAGCATGAATGAGCAGTTCTTC.

The chain recombines TRBV6-5 with TRBJ1-2; unclear D gene. CDR1 and CDR2 from the germline V gene are MNHEY and SVGAGI. The V end was cut by 3 bases, the J end by 3 bases, with 8 bases between. The CDR3 loop spans 13 amino acids. The CDR3 DNA sequence: TGTGCCAGCAGTTATTCGTCCGACTATGGCTACACCTTC. Its translation is CASSYSSDYGYTF.

The rearrangement links TRBV11-3 to TRBJ1-1; 7 nucleotides align to TRBD1. Germline CDR1 and CDR2: SGHNT and YENEEA. V gave up 0 bases and J gave up 8 bases; unmatched junction bases: 9. This CDR3 contains 15 residues. CDR3 protein: CASSLDGVTGQEAFF. The CDR3 coding sequence is TGTGCCAGCAGCTTAGATGGGGTCACGGGACAGGAAGCTTTCTTT.

This chain links TRBV7-2 with TRBJ2-2, with 9 bases lining up with TRBD2. Per the germline V gene, CDR1 is SGHTA and CDR2 is FQGNSA. CDR3 size: 16 residues. Trimming took 3 bases from V and 2 from J; bases not matched to a gene: 4. For the CDR3, the DNA is TGTGCCAGCAGCTTGGCTAGCGGGGCCAACACCGGGGAGCTGTTTTTT. It codes for CASSLASGANTGELFF.

The chain links TRBV9 to TRBJ2-2; D might be TRBD2 (5 bases). V was pared by 4 bases and J by 1 base, with 11 bases between. The germline V gene encodes CDR1 SGDLS and CDR2 YYNGEE. This CDR3 comprises 15 residues. The CDR3 DNA reads as TGTGCCAGCAGCCTAAGAGCGGTGAACACCGGGGAGCTGTTTTTT. It is translated as CASSLRAVNTGELFF.

V usage is TRBV19 and J usage is TRBJ1-5; 11 bases agree with TRBD1. The CDR3 consists of 19 residues. V was clipped by 4 bases and J by 3 bases; unmatched bases: 14. Looked up from germline, CDR1 is LNHDA and CDR2 is SQIVND (reference sequence). The DNA of the CDR3 is TGTGCCAGTAGTAGTTTCGGGACAGGGGGAATAGGTTTCAATCAGCCCCAGCATTTT. Amino acid sequence: CASSSFGTGGIGFNQPQHF.